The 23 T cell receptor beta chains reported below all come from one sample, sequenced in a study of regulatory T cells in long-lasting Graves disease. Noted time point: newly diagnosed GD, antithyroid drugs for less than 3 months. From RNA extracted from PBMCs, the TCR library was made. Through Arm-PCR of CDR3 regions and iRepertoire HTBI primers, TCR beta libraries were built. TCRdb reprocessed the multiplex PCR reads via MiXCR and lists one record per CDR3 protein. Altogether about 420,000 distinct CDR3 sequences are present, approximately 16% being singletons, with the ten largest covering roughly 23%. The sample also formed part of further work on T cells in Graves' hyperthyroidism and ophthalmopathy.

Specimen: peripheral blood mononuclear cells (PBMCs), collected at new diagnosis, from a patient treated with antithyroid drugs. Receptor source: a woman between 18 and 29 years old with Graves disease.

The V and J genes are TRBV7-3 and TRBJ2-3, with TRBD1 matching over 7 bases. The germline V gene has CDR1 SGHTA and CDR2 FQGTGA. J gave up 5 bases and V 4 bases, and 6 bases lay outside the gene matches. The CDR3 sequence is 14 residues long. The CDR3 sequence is CASSSTGAGDTQYF. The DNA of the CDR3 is TGTGCCAGCAGCTCCACAGGGGCAGGAGATACGCAGTATTTT.

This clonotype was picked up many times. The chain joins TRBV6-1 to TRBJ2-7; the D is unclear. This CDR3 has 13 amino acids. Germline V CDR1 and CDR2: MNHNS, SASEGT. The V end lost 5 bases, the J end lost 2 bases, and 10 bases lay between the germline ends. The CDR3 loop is CASSHPGTYEQYF. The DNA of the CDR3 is TGTGCCAGCAGTCATCCTGGGACCTACGAGCAGTACTTC.

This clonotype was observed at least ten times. The CDR3 DNA sequence: TGCGCCAGCAGCTGGTTCCATAGCGGGAGCTCCTACAATGAGCAGTTCTTC. Its protein is CASSWFHSGSSYNEQFF. The genes are TRBV5-1 and TRBJ2-1; 9 bases agree with TRBD2. The CDR3 runs 17 residues. Germline lookup yields CDR1 SGHRS and CDR2 YFSETQ. Trimming took 3 bases from V and 0 from J; bases not matched to a gene: 7.

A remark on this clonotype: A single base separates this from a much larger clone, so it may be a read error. The CDR3 nucleotides are TGCAGCGCTGACCGCCCGGGACAGAGGGAGACCCGGTACTTC. Translation gives CSADRPGQRETRYF. The chain couples TRBV29-1 to TRBJ2-5, with 7 bases matching TRBD1. The CDR3 sequence is 14 residues long. Per the germline V gene, CDR1 is SQVTM and CDR2 is ANQGSEA.

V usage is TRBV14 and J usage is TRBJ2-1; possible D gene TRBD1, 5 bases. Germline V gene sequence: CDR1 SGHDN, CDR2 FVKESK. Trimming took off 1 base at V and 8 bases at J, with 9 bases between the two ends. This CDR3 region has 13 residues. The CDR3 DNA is TGTGCCAGCAGCCAAGGAAGGGGCCATGAGCAGTTCTTC. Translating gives CASSQGRGHEQFF.

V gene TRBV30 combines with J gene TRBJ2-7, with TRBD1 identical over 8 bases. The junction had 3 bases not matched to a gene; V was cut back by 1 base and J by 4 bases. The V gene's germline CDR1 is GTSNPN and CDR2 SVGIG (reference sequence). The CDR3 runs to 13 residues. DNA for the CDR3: TGTGCCTGGAGTGCAGGGGGCTCTTACGAGCAGTACTTC. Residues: CAWSAGGSYEQYF.

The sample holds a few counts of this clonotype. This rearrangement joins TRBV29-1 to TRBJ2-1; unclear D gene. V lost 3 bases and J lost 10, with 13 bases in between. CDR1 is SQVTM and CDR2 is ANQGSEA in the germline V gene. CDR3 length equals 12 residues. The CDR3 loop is CSVDSRVGEQFF. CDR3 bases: TGCAGCGTTGACTCCCGGGTCGGCGAGCAGTTCTTC.

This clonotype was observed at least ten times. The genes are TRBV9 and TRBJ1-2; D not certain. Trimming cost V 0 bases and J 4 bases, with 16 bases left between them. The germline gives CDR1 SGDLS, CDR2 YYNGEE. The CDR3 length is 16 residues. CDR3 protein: CASSVAPGPLLYGYTF. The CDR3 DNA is TGTGCCAGCAGCGTAGCTCCCGGACCGTTACTCTATGGCTACACCTTC.

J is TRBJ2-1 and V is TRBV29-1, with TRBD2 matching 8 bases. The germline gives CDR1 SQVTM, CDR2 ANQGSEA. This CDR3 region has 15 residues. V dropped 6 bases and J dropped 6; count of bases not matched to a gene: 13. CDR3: CSVTTGGGLINEQFF. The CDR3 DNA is TGCAGCGTCACTACCGGGGGGGGGTTGATCAATGAGCAGTTCTTC.

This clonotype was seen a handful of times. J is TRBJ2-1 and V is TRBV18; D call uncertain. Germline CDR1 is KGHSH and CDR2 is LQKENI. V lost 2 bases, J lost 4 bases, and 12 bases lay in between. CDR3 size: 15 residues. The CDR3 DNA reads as TGTGCCAGCTCACCAGCCTCATCGGCTTACAATGAGCAGTTCTTC. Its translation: CASSPASSAYNEQFF.

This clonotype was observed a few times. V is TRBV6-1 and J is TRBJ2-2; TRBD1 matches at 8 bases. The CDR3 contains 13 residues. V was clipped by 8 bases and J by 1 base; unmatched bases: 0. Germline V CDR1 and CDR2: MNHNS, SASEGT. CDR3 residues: CASDRGNTGELFF. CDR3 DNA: TGTGCCAGCGACAGGGGGAACACCGGGGAGCTGTTTTTT.

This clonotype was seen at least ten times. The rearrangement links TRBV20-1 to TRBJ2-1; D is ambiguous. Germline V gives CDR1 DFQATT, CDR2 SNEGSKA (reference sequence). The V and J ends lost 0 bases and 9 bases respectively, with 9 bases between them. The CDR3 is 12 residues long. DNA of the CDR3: TGCAGTGCTAGAGATCGGTTTCCTGAGCAGTTCTTC. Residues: CSARDRFPEQFF.

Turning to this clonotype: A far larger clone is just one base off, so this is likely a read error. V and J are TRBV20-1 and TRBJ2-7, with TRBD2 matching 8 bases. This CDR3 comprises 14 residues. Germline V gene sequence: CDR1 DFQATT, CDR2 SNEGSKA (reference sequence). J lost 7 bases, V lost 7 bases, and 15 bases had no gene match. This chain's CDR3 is CSVRGGQEYNEQYF. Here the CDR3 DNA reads TGCAGTGTTCGCGGGGGGCAGGAGTACAATGAGCAGTACTTC.

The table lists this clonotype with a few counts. Here the CDR3 DNA reads TGTGCCAGCAGTTTGAGGGTAGGGGCCGTCTCGCGGGAACCAGAGCAGTTCTTC. It is translated as CASSLRVGAVSREPEQFF. V usage is TRBV12-3 or TRBV12-4 and J usage is TRBJ2-1; D might be TRBD2 (6 bases). This CDR3 comprises 18 residues. V lost 3 bases and J 10 bases, leaving 28 bases between the germline ends.

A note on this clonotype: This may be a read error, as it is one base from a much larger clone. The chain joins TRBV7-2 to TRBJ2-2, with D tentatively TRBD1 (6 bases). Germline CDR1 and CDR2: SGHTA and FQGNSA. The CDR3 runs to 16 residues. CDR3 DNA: TGTGTCAGCAGCCGACAAAGGACAGTGAACACCGGGGAGCTGTTTTTT. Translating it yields CVSSRQRTVNTGELFF.

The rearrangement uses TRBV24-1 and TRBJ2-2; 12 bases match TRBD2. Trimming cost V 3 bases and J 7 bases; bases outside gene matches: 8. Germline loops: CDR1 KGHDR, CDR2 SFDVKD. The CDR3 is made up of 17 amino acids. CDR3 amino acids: CATSDELAGGPVGELFF. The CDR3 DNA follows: TGTGCCACCAGTGATGAGCTAGCGGGAGGGCCGGTCGGGGAGCTGTTTTTT.

The CDR3 nucleotides are TGCGCCAGCAGCCAGAGTGTTTGGACAGATACGCAGTATTTT. Translation gives CASSQSVWTDTQYF. V and J are TRBV4-1 and TRBJ2-3; D gene ambiguous. The V and J ends lost 3 bases and 3 bases respectively, with 10 bases between them. Germline CDR1 MGHRA, CDR2 YSYEKL. The CDR3 runs to 14 residues.

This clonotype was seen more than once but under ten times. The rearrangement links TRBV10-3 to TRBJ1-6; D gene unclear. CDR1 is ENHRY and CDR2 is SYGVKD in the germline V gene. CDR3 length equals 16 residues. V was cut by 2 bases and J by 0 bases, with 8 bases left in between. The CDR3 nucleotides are TGTGCCATCAGTGAGATGCAGAGCTCCTATAATTCACCCCTCCACTTT. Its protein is CAISEMQSSYNSPLHF.

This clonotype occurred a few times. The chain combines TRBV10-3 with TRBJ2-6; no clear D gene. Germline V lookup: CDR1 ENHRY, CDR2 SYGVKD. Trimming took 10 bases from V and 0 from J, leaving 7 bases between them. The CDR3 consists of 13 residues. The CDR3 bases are TGTGCCACTGGGTACTCTGGGGCCAACGTCCTGACTTTC. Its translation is CATGYSGANVLTF.

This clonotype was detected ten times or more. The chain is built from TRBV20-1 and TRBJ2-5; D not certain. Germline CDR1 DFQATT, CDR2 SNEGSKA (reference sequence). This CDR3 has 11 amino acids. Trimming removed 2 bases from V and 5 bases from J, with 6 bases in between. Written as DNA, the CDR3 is TGCAGTGCTAGAATATGGGAGACCCAGTACTTC. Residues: CSARIWETQYF.

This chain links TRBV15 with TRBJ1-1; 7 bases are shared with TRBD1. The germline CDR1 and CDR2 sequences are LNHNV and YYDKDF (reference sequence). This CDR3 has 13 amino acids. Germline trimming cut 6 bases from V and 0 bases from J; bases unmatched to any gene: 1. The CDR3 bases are TGTGCCACCAGGCAGGGGGTGAACACTGAAGCTTTCTTT. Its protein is CATRQGVNTEAFF.

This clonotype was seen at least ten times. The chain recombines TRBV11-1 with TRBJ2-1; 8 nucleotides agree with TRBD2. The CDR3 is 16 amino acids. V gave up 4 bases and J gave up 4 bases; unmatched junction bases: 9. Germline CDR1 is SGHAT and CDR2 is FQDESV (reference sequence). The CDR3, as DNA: TGTGCCAGCAGCTCAAGTACTAGCGGACCTTACAATGAGCAGTTCTTC. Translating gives CASSSSTSGPYNEQFF.

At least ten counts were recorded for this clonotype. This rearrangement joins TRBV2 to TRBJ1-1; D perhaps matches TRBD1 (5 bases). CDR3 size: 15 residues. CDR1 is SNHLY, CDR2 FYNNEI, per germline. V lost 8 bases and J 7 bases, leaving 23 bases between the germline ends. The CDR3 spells CASGAVPATVGEAFF. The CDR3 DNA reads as TGTGCCAGCGGAGCAGTGCCAGCGACAGTCGGTGAAGCTTTCTTT.